This paragraph reports one T cell receptor (beta chain). This record belongs to a study of blood T cell repertoires in COVID-19. About the research overall: The United States, Italy and Spain provided the acute and convalescent COVID-19 samples. Sample material is recorded as cDNA or gDNA derived from T cells, B-cell-depleted T cells, or PBMCs.

CDR1 SNHLY and CDR2 FYNNEI come from the germline V gene. The V and J ends lost 4 bases and 1 base, in that order; junction bases with no gene match: 5. The CDR3 is 16 residues long. The Seattle site enrolled patients during active infection and followed them longitudinally. In the original analysis: Counts of nucleated cells, estimated from reference gene primer amplification, were obtained. Data came from immunoSEQ multiplex PCR; TCRdb stores just in-frame clones and leaves some out. The DNA gave D and trimming, while V, J and clone size come from that table. This table has about 180,000 clones, approximately 78% appearing once.

The chain uses TRBV2 and TRBJ2-3, with 10 bases matching TRBD2. This TCR derives from a woman aged 80 or over with COVID-19, enrolled during active disease. Sample: peripheral blood. This chain's CDR3 is CASSGWLAGGTDTQYF. In nucleotides, the CDR3 is TGTGCCAGCAGTGGCTGGCTAGCGGGGGGCACAGATACGCAGTATTTT. Based on the CDR3 plus reference TRBV2 and TRBJ2-3, the full variable domain is EPEVTQTPSHQVTQMGQEVILRCVPISNHLYFYWYRQILGQKVEFLVSFYNNEISEKSEIFDDQFSVERPDGSNFTLKIRSTKLEDSAMYFCASSGWLAGGTDTQYFGPGTRLTVL.